At least ten counts were recorded for the clone carrying this T cell receptor (beta chain). Its specificity is not known. RNA transcripts gave rise to amplified TCR beta CDR3 regions. A set of HTBI primers served as the primers for a first-round RT-PCR of the TCR CDR3. A single record per CDR3 protein comes from TCRdb applying MiXCR to the multiplex PCR reads. In the table there are about 350,000 distinct CDR3 sequences, over 12% of which are singletons. Unmatched junction bases numbered 5, after V lost 3 bases and J lost 5 bases. CDR3 size: 14 residues. Germline V gene sequence: CDR1 SGHAT, CDR2 FQNNGV. Each ophthalmopathy patient scored at least 3 on the Clinical Activity Score and at least 4 on NOSPECS grade, with duration under 3 months. Exclusion of patients followed from uncontrolled infection, other autoimmune disease, pregnancy or lactation. PBMCs were sourced from more than 9 ml fresh peripheral blood.

The record originates from a study of T cells in Graves' hyperthyroidism and ophthalmopathy. Study-wide results and caveats: The model's output predicted ophthalmopathy at a median of around 6.9 months prior to onset.

This clonotype was obtained from a woman between 55 and 75 years old with Graves' ophthalmopathy. This rearrangement joins TRBV11-2 to TRBJ2-3; TRBD2 matches 7 bases. Sequences were obtained from blood. The CDR3 DNA sequence: TGTGCCAGCAGCTTCGCGGGAGCGGAAGATACGCAGTATTTT. Translation: CASSFAGAEDTQYF.